This T cell receptor beta chain originates from a study of blood T cell repertoires in COVID-19. Study as a whole: Samples representing acute and convalescent COVID-19 were sourced from the United States, Italy and Spain.

Source study methods: How many nucleated cells were present was estimated from reference gene primer amplification. Libraries were prepared by immunoSEQ multiplex PCR; TCRdb keeps only in-frame clonotypes and omits some of them. V, J and clone size are taken as reported in that table, and D and trimming were inferred from the DNA itself. Of more than 200,000 clones detected, 65% to 90% appear once; the ten largest clones hold roughly 4.2%. This CDR3 is 14 amino acids long. Germline values: CDR1 SGHRS, CDR2 YFSETQ. The ends were cut back, 1 base at V and 1 base at J, with 9 bases in the middle. This clone was observed a few times.

The sequence was collected from a man aged 50 to 59 with acute or convalescent COVID-19. Sample: peripheral blood. The chain has TRBV5-1 and TRBJ2-7; D is uncertain. The CDR3 loop is CASSLTTDSYEQYF. The CDR3 nucleotides read TGCGCCAGCAGCTTGACTACGGATTCCTACGAGCAGTACTTC.